This T cell receptor (beta chain) was sequenced for a study of T cell responses to AZD1222 COVID-19 vaccine. Germline CDR1 is LGHDT and CDR2 is YNNKEL (reference sequence). The V segment lost 0 bases and the J segment 5 bases; nucleotides outside the gene matches: 3. CDR3 length equals 15 residues. The repertoire was sequenced with immunoSEQ multiplex PCR; TCRdb's copy has only in-frame clones and lacks some. Seen here are roughly 170,000 clones, just over 90% observed once, and the top ten hold approximately 3%. Notes on this clone: Its target is not known.

General study findings and limits: Clonal diversity may have been underestimated, and the donors were mostly white British, with more females than males. Seropositive status at baseline applied to only a handful of AZD1222 recipients. Regions left unmutated in variants are reportedly the target of nearly half of spike-specific TCRs.

The source was peripheral blood, collected on day 0 of AZD1222 vaccination. This chain links TRBV3-1 (or the pseudogene TRBV3-2) with TRBJ2-5, with 10 bases fitting TRBD2. The source of this sequence is an adult in good health. This CDR3 is CASSQDLLAGETQYF. CDR3 nucleotides: TGTGCCAGCAGCCAAGATTTACTAGCGGGGGAGACCCAGTACTTC.